Listed here are 19 T cell receptor beta chains from one sample, sequenced in a study of T cell responses to AZD1222 COVID-19 vaccine listed by TCRdb under 2021. The time point label corresponds to: baseline before first vaccination. Libraries were made using the immunoSEQ multiplex PCR assay. In TCRdb, the immuneACCESS table is reduced to in-frame sequences with V and J assigned. These tables do not hold every clone; where another copy was compared, an unresolved V gene accounts for under half, and the others remain unexplained. For this sample there are 110,000 to 150,000 clones; over 75% appear just once. Approximately 4.5% of the sample lies in the top ten. The material sequenced was peripheral blood, taken on day 0 of AZD1222 vaccination. These receptors were taken from an adult in good health.

CDR3 coding DNA: TGTGCCTGGAGTGTTCAGGGGCTGCCTGGAAACACCATATATTTT. Protein sequence: CAWSVQGLPGNTIYF. The chain recombines TRBV30 with TRBJ1-3; perhaps TRBD1 as D (6 bases). The germline gives CDR1 GTSNPN, CDR2 SVGIG (reference sequence). The CDR3 is 15 residues long. V dropped 0 bases and J dropped 2 bases, with 11 bases sitting between them.

The chain links TRBV19 to TRBJ2-5, with 12 bases identical to TRBD2. The CDR3 runs 17 residues. J gave up 0 bases and V 3 bases, and 5 bases lay outside the gene matches. Germline-derived CDR1 and CDR2 are LNHDA and SQIVND (reference sequence). The CDR3 here is CASSIDLAGGNQETQYF. The CDR3 region has the DNA TGTGCCAGTAGTATCGACCTAGCGGGAGGGAACCAAGAGACCCAGTACTTC.

This rearrangement joins TRBV6-5 to TRBJ1-3; D gene unclear. The CDR3 consists of 12 residues. Germline V gives CDR1 MNHEY, CDR2 SVGAGI. The germline V and J ends were trimmed by 4 bases and 4 bases, with 5 bases remaining between them. The CDR3: CASSFGGNTIYF. For the CDR3, the DNA is TGTGCCAGCAGTTTTGGAGGAAACACCATATATTTT.

In its sample, this clone was seen once. V gene TRBV4-1 combines with J gene TRBJ2-7; possibly TRBD1 for D (6 bases). The CDR3 runs 16 residues. V was pared by 1 base and J by 2 bases, with 15 bases between. CDR1 and CDR2 (germline): MGHRA, YSYEKL. CDR3 residues: CASSQVGKAGAYEQYF. The CDR3 DNA reads TGCGCCAGCAGCCAAGTCGGAAAGGCAGGGGCCTACGAGCAGTACTTC.

The J gene is TRBJ2-2, the V gene TRBV24-1; TRBD1 matches at 7 bases. Germline V lookup: CDR1 KGHDR, CDR2 SFDVKD. The CDR3 contains 15 residues. V was clipped by 3 bases and J by 4 bases; unmatched bases: 4. The chain's CDR3 is CATSDPRGLTGELFF. As DNA, the CDR3 is TGTGCCACCAGTGATCCAAGGGGGCTCACCGGGGAGCTGTTTTTT.

The chain couples TRBV19 to TRBJ1-1; TRBD1 aligns across 8 bases. This CDR3 region has 15 residues. Per germline, CDR1 LNHDA and CDR2 SQIVND (reference sequence). Germline trimming cut 6 bases from V and 1 base from J; bases unmatched to any gene: 7. CDR3 nucleotide sequence: TGTGCCAGTAGGGCGGACAGGGACTGGAACACTGAAGCTTTCTTT. Residues: CASRADRDWNTEAFF.

This clone appeared a single time. The chain links TRBV2 to TRBJ2-3; the match to TRBD2 covers 8 bases. The CDR3 runs 17 residues. The germline V gene has CDR1 SNHLY and CDR2 FYNNEI. V shed 8 bases and J 1 base; nucleotides not matched to a gene: 14. The CDR3 loop is CASLGGRRTRGTDTQYF. The CDR3 nucleotides read TGTGCCAGCTTGGGCGGGAGGCGTACGCGGGGCACAGATACGCAGTATTTT.

The chain recombines TRBV29-1 with TRBJ2-1; perhaps TRBD1 as D (6 bases). Germline V gene data show CDR1 as SQVTM and CDR2 as ANQGSEA. V dropped 4 bases and J dropped 6 bases, with 13 bases sitting between them. CDR3 size: 13 residues. CDR3 DNA: TGCAGCGTTGGGGTCCGGACAGCCAATGAGCAGTTCTTC. Translated, it gives CSVGVRTANEQFF.

This chain uses TRBV30 with TRBJ1-2, with 9 bases that match TRBD1. Germline CDR1 reads GTSNPN; CDR2 reads SVGIG (reference sequence). J was trimmed by 4 bases and V by 3 bases; bases with no gene match: 12. The CDR3 loop spans 16 amino acids. In DNA form, the CDR3 reads TGTGCCTGGAGGAAGACCGGGACAGGGACGCGCTATGGCTACACCTTC. Its translation: CAWRKTGTGTRYGYTF.

The chain carries TRBV6-2 or TRBV6-3 and TRBJ1-2, with D possibly being TRBD1 (5 bases). V lost 4 bases to trimming and J lost 2 bases, with 14 bases between them. Looked up from germline, CDR1 is MNHEY and CDR2 is SVGEGT. The CDR3 runs 15 residues. CDR3 region: CASSSPAKGNYGYTF. CDR3 DNA sequence: TGTGCCAGCAGTTCCCCTGCGAAGGGGAACTATGGCTACACCTTC.

This chain uses TRBV6-5 with TRBJ2-7, with 7 bases that match TRBD1. V lost 5 bases, J lost 3 bases, and 10 bases stayed unmatched. CDR1 and CDR2 from the germline V gene are MNHEY and SVGAGI. The CDR3 covers 15 residues. The CDR3 DNA follows: TGTGCCAGCAGTACTCCCCGGGACAGCCTCTACGAGCAGTACTTC. This gives the protein CASSTPRDSLYEQYF.

The chain has TRBV19 and TRBJ2-1, with D tentatively TRBD2 (5 bases). The germline V gene encodes CDR1 LNHDA and CDR2 SQIVND (reference sequence). V was clipped by 5 bases and J by 0 bases, with 11 bases between them. The CDR3 runs to 15 residues. CDR3 sequence: CASSRSGSSYNEQFF. The CDR3 DNA sequence: TGTGCCAGTAGTCGGAGCGGCAGCTCCTACAATGAGCAGTTCTTC.

This clone was seen a single time. The chain carries TRBV28 and TRBJ1-2; D ambiguous. The germline V gene has CDR1 MDHEN and CDR2 SYDVKM. The CDR3 extends over 11 amino acids. Trimming removed 2 bases at V and 8 bases at J, with 6 bases between. This CDR3 reads CASSLSRGYTF. The CDR3, as DNA: TGTGCCAGCAGTTTAAGTAGGGGCTACACCTTC.

The chain combines TRBV5-6 with TRBJ1-1; D gene uncertain. The CDR3 consists of 16 residues. Germline V gene data show CDR1 as SGHDT and CDR2 as YYEEEE. The V end lost 3 bases, the J end lost 1 base, and 16 bases lay between the germline ends. The CDR3: CASSSLFKGWNTEAFF. CDR3 sequence (DNA): TGTGCCAGCAGCTCCCTTTTTAAAGGGTGGAACACTGAAGCTTTCTTT.

The DNA of the CDR3 is TGTGCCAGCAGTGAAGAGCCAGGGCCAATCTATGGCTACACCTTC. Encoded protein: CASSEEPGPIYGYTF. This chain links TRBV6-1 with TRBJ1-2; maybe TRBD1 (5 bases). With 1 base removed from V and 4 bases from J, the gap between germline ends came to 13 bases. Germline values: CDR1 MNHNS, CDR2 SASEGT. The CDR3 consists of 15 residues.

V usage is TRBV27 and J usage is TRBJ2-3; a possible D gene is TRBD1 (5 bases). Germline CDR1 is MNHEY and CDR2 is SMNVEV (reference sequence). V lost 8 bases, J lost 2 bases, and 11 bases lay in between. This CDR3 spans 13 amino acids. CDR3 DNA sequence: TGTGCCAGCCAGGGATCTTACACAGATACGCAGTATTTT. As protein: CASQGSYTDTQYF.

The sample holds one count of this clone. V usage is TRBV12-3 or TRBV12-4 and J usage is TRBJ1-1; unclear D gene. The length of the CDR3 is 13 residues. The V end was cut by 3 bases, the J end by 3 bases, with 8 bases between. The CDR3 protein is CASSLVAYTEAFF. CDR3 DNA: TGTGCCAGCAGTTTGGTAGCGTACACTGAAGCTTTCTTT.

The CDR3 loop is CASSQVGRTGGYTF. Written as DNA, the CDR3 is TGCGCCAGCAGCCAAGTTGGAAGGACAGGGGGGTACACCTTC. J is TRBJ1-2 and V is TRBV4-1; 10 bases line up with TRBD1. CDR3 length: 14 residues. J lost 11 bases, V lost 1 base, and 7 bases had no gene match. The germline V gene has CDR1 MGHRA and CDR2 YSYEKL.

The chain links TRBV30 to TRBJ2-7; tentatively, D is TRBD1 or TRBD2 (5 bases each). Germline CDR1 and CDR2: GTSNPN and SVGIG (reference sequence). Trimming took 2 bases from V and 1 from J, leaving 15 bases between them. This CDR3 is built from 15 residues. The CDR3 sequence is CAWSSPGARSYEQYF. CDR3 bases: TGTGCCTGGAGTTCCCCCGGGGCCCGGTCCTACGAGCAGTACTTC. Variable domain in full (rest from reference TRBV30 and TRBJ2-7): SQTIHQWPATLVQPVGSPLSLECTVEGTSNPNLYWYRQAAGRGLQLLFYSVGIGQISSEVPQNLSASRPQDRQFILSSKKLLLSDSGFYLCAWSSPGARSYEQYFGPGTRLTVT.